This TCR beta chain was captured in a study of shared clonotypes between healthy human individuals. The CDR3 extends over 14 amino acids. Germline V gene sequence: CDR1 SGHAT, CDR2 FQNNGV. V was shortened by 3 bases and J by 3 bases, with 11 bases between the two germline ends. Sequenced by immunoSEQ multiplex PCR; TCRdb stores in-frame clones only, minus some. In the table there are 980,000 or so clones, roughly 72% of which are singletons. This TCR derives from a young man in good health. The chain carries TRBV11-2 and TRBJ1-1; D remains ambiguous. The sequencing sample was made of memory CD4+ T cells sorted from blood. The subset was: CD45RA-negative fraction. The CDR3 protein is CASSFVPGDTEAFF. The CDR3, as DNA: TGTGCCAGCAGCTTTGTCCCAGGTGACACTGAAGCTTTCTTT. The whole variable domain, remainder taken from reference TRBV11-2 and TRBJ1-1, is EAGVAQSPRYKIIEKRQSVAFWCNPISGHATLYWYQQILGQGPKLLIQFQNNGVVDDSQLPKDRFSAERLKGVDSTLKIQPAKLEDSAVYLCASSFVPGDTEAFFGQGTRLTVV.